This TCR beta chain appears in the sequencing data of a study of graft-versus-host responses after intestinal transplantation. Study background: Transplants given to recipients were multivisceral, liver-intestinal, or isolated intestinal. Anti-thymocyte globulin induction preceded about 3 years of tacrolimus and steroid maintenance in all recipients. Regarding the study as a whole: Peak GvH clone levels in circulation were associated with early post-transplant HvG declines.

The table came from immunoSEQ multiplex PCR; TCRdb's copy has only in-frame clones and leaves some out. The repertoire consists of about 85,000 clones, with roughly 80% occurring once and the leading ten covering 0.75% to 0.85%. V was clipped by 2 bases and J by 8 bases; unmatched bases: 7. CDR1 SGHTA and CDR2 FQGNSA come from the germline V gene. The CDR3 contains 14 residues. With regard to this clone: Its antigen is unknown.

The sample here was unstimulated CD4+ T cells sorted from spleen or lymph node cells, taken before intestinal transplant. The TCR originated in a human donor who received an intestinal transplant. The chain has TRBV7-2 and TRBJ1-2, with 8 bases fitting TRBD1. This CDR3 is CASSLNPGGIGYTF. The CDR3 coding sequence is TGTGCCAGCAGCTTAAATCCAGGGGGCATCGGCTACACCTTC.